In this sample, the clone carrying this TCR beta chain turned up many times. From the PCR reads, TCRdb called clonotypes with MiXCR, one entry per CDR3 protein. The data hold some 320,000 distinct CDR3 sequences, with around a fifth observed a single time. The data originate from a study of molecular identifiers for immune sequencing clone quantification. Material for sequencing was naive CD8+ T cells from blood, with Jurkat cell RNA spiked in. The subset denotes: FACS-sorted CD8+CD4-CCR7+CD45RA+ naive T cells. The clonotype comes from a human donor in good health. Some libraries in this study had Jurkat cell RNA spiked in.

The CDR3 reads CASSLGTGSQPQHF. In DNA, the CDR3 is TGTGCCAGCAGCTTAGGGACAGGGTCTCAGCCCCAGCATTTT. The chain employs TRBV13 and TRBJ1-5; TRBD1 agrees at 7 bases. There are 14 residues in the CDR3. Germline CDR1 reads PRHDT; CDR2 reads FYEKMQ (reference sequence). J lost 6 bases, V lost 0 bases, and 2 bases had no gene match. Based on the CDR3 plus reference TRBV13 and TRBJ1-5, the full variable domain is AAGVIQSPRHLIKEKRETATLKCYPIPRHDTVYWYQQGPGQDPQFLISFYEKMQSDKGSIPDRFSAQQFSDYHSELNMSSLELGDSALYFCASSLGTGSQPQHFGDGTRLSIL.